This T cell receptor beta chain was captured in a study of CD8+ T cells in alopecia areata. Trimming removed 5 bases from V and 6 bases from J; junction bases left unmatched: 8. CDR1 and CDR2 from the germline V gene are SGHAT and FQNNGV. CDR3 size: 16 residues. Extracted RNA was reverse transcribed, and the resulting cDNA served as sequencing template. Generated by immunoSEQ multiplex PCR, the TCRdb table keeps only in-frame clones and is missing some. This table holds some 130,000 clones, around 49% found once. The sample in question was CD8+ T cells sorted from blood, obtained at week 0. This TCR derives from a human donor with alopecia areata. The chain joins TRBV11-2 to TRBJ2-2; 11 positions match TRBD1. The CDR3 nucleotides read TGTGCCAGCAGCCTCGTACCGGGACAGGGGGCCGGGGAGCTGTTTTTT. Translated, it gives CASSLVPGQGAGELFF. The full variable domain, completed using reference TRBV11-2 and TRBJ2-2, is EAGVAQSPRYKIIEKRQSVAFWCNPISGHATLYWYQQILGQGPKLLIQFQNNGVVDDSQLPKDRFSAERLKGVDSTLKIQPAKLEDSAVYLCASSLVPGQGAGELFFGEGSRLTVL.